This TCR beta chain was identified during a study of PD-L1 blockade in urothelial cancer. Germline loops: CDR1 MGHDK, CDR2 SYGVNS. V shed 2 bases and J 1 base; nucleotides not matched to a gene: 5. The CDR3 sequence is 16 residues long. As to time point: pretreatment peripheral blood. Some clones are missing from TCRdb's copy, which holds only in-frame ones; the method was immunoSEQ multiplex PCR. The sample lists 50,000 to 75,000 clones; approximately 78% were seen once. The chain couples TRBV25-1 to TRBJ2-7; 10 positions agree with TRBD1. This clonotype was obtained from a man aged 65 to 79 with urothelial cancer. The sequencing used PBMCs, collected around atezolizumab (anti-PD-L1) treatment. DNA of the CDR3: TGTGCCAGCAGTGAACTGGGACAGGGGAAGTCCTACGAGCAGTACTTC. Its protein product is CASSELGQGKSYEQYF.